The TCR beta chain described here comes from a study of shared clonotypes between healthy human individuals. Study results and caveats: Despite large depth, rarefaction showed incomplete sorted-subset sequencing.

CDR3 length equals 13 residues. Trimming shortened V by 3 bases and J by 1 base, and 7 bases separated the two germline ends. Germline CDR1 reads LNHDA; CDR2 reads SQIVND (reference sequence). Clones were read by immunoSEQ multiplex PCR, and TCRdb kept only the in-frame ones, dropping some. Of fewer than 400,000 clones listed, less than 85% are singletons. This clone was observed a single time. As yet, its antigen is unknown. Sequencing used memory CD4+ T cells sorted from blood. Regarding subset: CD45RA-negative fraction. The origin of this receptor is a young man in good health. This chain links TRBV19 with TRBJ2-7, with D tentatively TRBD2 (5 bases). CDR3 DNA: TGTGCCAGTAGTATCGACTATTCCTACGAGCAGTACTTC. Amino acids: CASSIDYSYEQYF.